Listed here are 24 T cell receptor beta chains from one sample, sequenced in a study of T cells in Graves' hyperthyroidism and ophthalmopathy. From RNA transcripts, TCR beta CDR3 regions were amplified. TCR CDR3 regions were first amplified by RT-PCR with HTBI primers. TCRdb processed the multiplex PCR reads anew with MiXCR; each CDR3 protein has one entry. Of about 500,000 distinct CDR3 sequences in the sample, 17% were seen once. The sample consisted of blood. Receptors were obtained from a woman aged 18-29 years with Graves' ophthalmopathy.

This clonotype was found many times. This chain uses TRBV28 with TRBJ2-6; TRBD1 is a possible D gene (6 bases). Trimming stripped 6 bases from V and 0 bases from J, with 9 bases between. Germline lookup yields CDR1 MDHEN and CDR2 SYDVKM. The length of the CDR3 is 15 residues. CDR3 loop: CASSLQGSGANVLTF. The CDR3 bases are TGTGCCAGCAGCTTACAGGGCTCTGGGGCCAACGTCCTGACTTTC.

The chain combines TRBV6-5 with TRBJ2-5, with D perhaps TRBD2 (6 bases). The germline V gene encodes CDR1 MNHEY and CDR2 SVGAGI. V lost 0 bases and J 5 bases, leaving 19 bases between the germline ends. This CDR3 comprises 17 residues. CDR3 DNA sequence: TGTGCCAGCAGTTACTCGAAAGGGGTGAAGGGAGGCGAGACCCAGTACTTC. This gives the protein CASSYSKGVKGGETQYF.

The J gene is TRBJ1-2, the V gene TRBV19; 8 bases are shared with TRBD1. The V segment lost 5 bases and the J segment 4 bases; nucleotides outside the gene matches: 9. Germline V gene lookup returns CDR1 LNHDA and CDR2 SQIVND (reference sequence). This CDR3 has 15 residues. This chain's CDR3 is CASSSRTGYSYGYTF. For the CDR3, the DNA is TGTGCCAGTAGTTCCAGGACAGGGTATTCCTATGGCTACACCTTC. The variable domain in full, completed from reference TRBV19 and TRBJ1-2, reads DGGITQSPKYLFRKEGQNVTLSCEQNLNHDAMYWYRQDPGQGLRLIYYSQIVNDFQKGDIAEGYSVSREKKESFPLTVTSAQKNPTAFYLCASSSRTGYSYGYTFGSGTRLTVV.

This clonotype was seen ten or more times. V usage is TRBV28 and J usage is TRBJ1-5; D remains ambiguous. V was shortened by 5 bases and J by 0 bases, with 11 bases between the two germline ends. CDR1 is MDHEN, CDR2 SYDVKM, per germline. CDR3 length: 15 amino acids. The CDR3 loop reads CASSPTVNSNQPQHF. CDR3 nucleotide sequence: TGTGCCAGCAGTCCCACAGTAAATAGCAATCAGCCCCAGCATTTT.

The rearrangement joins TRBV6-2 or TRBV6-3 to TRBJ2-2, with D possibly TRBD1 on 5 matching bases. Per the germline V gene, CDR1 is MNHEY and CDR2 is SVGEGT. The CDR3 runs to 17 residues. V was shortened by 6 bases and J by 3 bases, with 20 bases between the two germline ends. The CDR3: CASRNTEWTLDTGELFF. In DNA form, the CDR3 reads TGTGCCAGCAGAAACACCGAGTGGACATTGGACACCGGGGAGCTGTTTTTT.

In this sample, this clonotype turned up many times. V is TRBV12-3 or TRBV12-4 and J is TRBJ1-5; no clear D gene. Trimming shortened V by 5 bases and J by 7 bases, and 9 bases separated the two germline ends. This CDR3 spans 12 amino acids. The CDR3 DNA sequence: TGTGCCAGCAGTCTACTCAAGCAGCCCCAGCATTTT. Translating gives CASSLLKQPQHF.

The gene calls are TRBV3-1 and TRBJ2-3; TRBD1 might be the D (5 bases). V was pared by 1 base and J by 4 bases, with 9 bases between. This CDR3 has 14 amino acids. Germline V gene sequence: CDR1 LGHDT, CDR2 YNNKEL (reference sequence). CDR3 sequence reads: CASSQGRVSDTQYF. DNA for the CDR3: TGTGCCAGCAGCCAAGGCAGGGTTTCAGATACGCAGTATTTT.

V gene TRBV9 combines with J gene TRBJ1-1, with D hard to call. Trimming cost V 0 bases and J 4 bases, with 19 bases left between them. CDR3 size: 17 residues. The V gene's germline CDR1 is SGDLS and CDR2 YYNGEE. The CDR3 here is CASSVAEGPSRITEAFF. CDR3 bases: TGTGCCAGCAGCGTAGCCGAAGGGCCCTCGAGGATCACTGAAGCTTTCTTT. Full variable domain (missing parts from reference TRBV9 and TRBJ1-1): DSGVTQTPKHLITATGQRVTLRCSPRSGDLSVYWYQQSLDQGLQFLIQYYNGEERAKGNILERFSAQQFPDLHSELNLSSLELGDSALYFCASSVAEGPSRITEAFFGQGTRLTVV.

The chain joins TRBV5-1 to TRBJ2-7; D gene uncertain. This CDR3 spans 11 amino acids. The germline V gene has CDR1 SGHRS and CDR2 YFSETQ. The V end was cut by 5 bases, the J end by 5 bases, with 8 bases between. CDR3 loop: CASRMDHEQYF. CDR3 coding DNA: TGCGCCAGCAGAATGGACCACGAGCAGTACTTC.

There are many counts of this clonotype. This chain uses TRBV9 with TRBJ1-1; 7 nucleotides match TRBD1. J gave up 5 bases and V 2 bases, and 6 bases lay outside the gene matches. Germline V gene lookup returns CDR1 SGDLS and CDR2 YYNGEE. This CDR3 has 14 amino acids. CDR3 protein: CASSVAYRGTEAFF. Here the CDR3 DNA reads TGTGCCAGCAGCGTGGCTTACAGGGGAACTGAAGCTTTCTTT.

This clonotype was counted ten times or more. The chain links TRBV7-9 to TRBJ1-1; D unclear. Trimming stripped 5 bases from V and 3 bases from J, with 7 bases between. There are 12 residues in the CDR3. The germline CDR1 and CDR2 sequences are SEHNR and FQNEAQ (reference sequence). CDR3 in DNA: TGTGCCAGCAGCCATGGCTACACTGAAGCTTTCTTT. Protein sequence: CASSHGYTEAFF.

This clonotype was counted ten times or more. This chain joins TRBV5-1 and TRBJ1-1, with 8 bases that match TRBD1. The CDR3 spans 14 residues. With V trimmed by 4 bases and J by 6 bases, 8 bases remained unmatched. CDR1 and CDR2 (germline): SGHRS, YFSETQ. CDR3 sequence: CASSKMTGAAEAFF. CDR3 nucleotide sequence: TGCGCCAGCAGCAAGATGACAGGGGCGGCTGAAGCTTTCTTT.

This clonotype was recorded at least ten times. This sequence joins TRBV30 and TRBJ1-5; 8 bases agree with TRBD1. Germline CDR1 reads GTSNPN; CDR2 reads SVGIG (reference sequence). V lost 5 bases, J lost 7 bases, and 4 bases stayed unmatched. This CDR3 contains 12 residues. This CDR3 reads CAWGGTGQPQHF. CDR3 DNA sequence: TGTGCCTGGGGGGGGACAGGCCAGCCCCAGCATTTT. Drawing the rest from reference TRBV30 and TRBJ1-5, the complete variable domain is SQTIHQWPATLVQPVGSPLSLECTVEGTSNPNLYWYRQAAGRGLQLLFYSVGIGQISSEVPQNLSASRPQDRQFILSSKKLLLSDSGFYLCAWGGTGQPQHFGDGTRLSIL.

This clonotype has ten or more counts. V usage is TRBV29-1 and J usage is TRBJ1-1; 8 bases are shared with TRBD1. This CDR3 spans 11 amino acids. V trimming: 6 bases; J trimming: 5 bases; junction bases outside the gene matches: 2. Germline values: CDR1 SQVTM, CDR2 ANQGSEA. CDR3 protein: CSVWDRTEAFF. The DNA of the CDR3 is TGCAGCGTATGGGACAGGACTGAAGCTTTCTTT.

This clonotype was detected only a few times. This chain joins TRBV20-1 and TRBJ1-2, with a weak D call TRBD1 (5 bases). The CDR3 spans 14 residues. Trimming took 5 bases from V and 4 from J, leaving 17 bases between them. CDR1 and CDR2 (germline): DFQATT, SNEGSKA (reference sequence). The CDR3 loop is CSAWDRSLFYGYTF. CDR3 bases: TGCAGTGCTTGGGACCGTTCCCTATTCTATGGCTACACCTTC.

This clonotype appeared many times. V usage is TRBV13 and J usage is TRBJ2-1, with 9 nucleotides matching TRBD2. Losses at the gene ends were 0 bases for V and 0 bases for J; bases not matched to a gene: 3. This CDR3 has 17 residues. CDR1 is PRHDT, CDR2 FYEKMQ, per germline (reference sequence). CDR3 DNA sequence: TGTGCCAGCAGCTTAGGTAGCGGGGGAAGCTCCTACAATGAGCAGTTCTTC. It is translated as CASSLGSGGSSYNEQFF.

The table lists this clonotype with a count of one. The V call is TRBV5-4, the J call TRBJ1-5, with a tentative D call TRBD1 (5 bases). The germline gives CDR1 SGHNT, CDR2 YYREEE (reference sequence). The CDR3 contains 13 residues. Trimming shortened V by 2 bases and J by 6 bases, and 9 bases separated the two germline ends. The CDR3 sequence is CASSFEGVQPQHF. The CDR3 DNA reads TGTGCCAGCAGCTTTGAAGGGGTTCAGCCCCAGCATTTT. The variable domain in full, completed from reference TRBV5-4 and TRBJ1-5, reads ETGVTQSPTHLIKTRGQQVTLRCSSQSGHNTVSWYQQALGQGPQFIFQYYREEENGRGNFPPRFSGLQFPNYSSELNVNALELDDSALYLCASSFEGVQPQHFGDGTRLSIL.

This clonotype was detected ten times or more. The gene calls are TRBV20-1 and TRBJ1-1; TRBD1 matches at 8 bases. The V gene end was trimmed by 5 bases and the J gene end by 1 base; junction bases not matched to a gene: 3. The CDR3 covers 13 residues. Per the germline V gene, CDR1 is DFQATT and CDR2 is SNEGSKA (reference sequence). The CDR3 is CSAAQGANTEAFF. The CDR3 bases are TGCAGTGCTGCGCAGGGGGCGAACACTGAAGCTTTCTTT.

This clonotype was counted at least ten times. The V and J genes are TRBV29-1 and TRBJ2-5; possibly TRBD2 for D (6 bases). The CDR3 has 13 residues. V dropped 4 bases and J dropped 4 bases, with 13 bases sitting between them. Germline CDR1 is SQVTM and CDR2 is ANQGSEA. CDR3 bases: TGCAGCGTTGGAGGAGGGCTAGGAGAGACCCAGTACTTC. It specifies CSVGGGLGETQYF.

This clonotype was picked up many times. V and J are TRBV6-1 and TRBJ1-5, with 9 bases fitting TRBD1. This CDR3 has 18 residues. The germline gives CDR1 MNHNS, CDR2 SASEGT. V was pared by 4 bases and J by 12 bases, with 22 bases of the junction left unmatched. CDR3 region: CASSGSGTGKMAGQVQHF. In DNA form, the CDR3 reads TGTGCCAGCAGTGGATCCGGGACAGGGAAGATGGCGGGTCAGGTCCAGCATTTT.

This rearrangement joins TRBV28 to TRBJ1-1; TRBD1 matches at 7 bases. Germline V CDR1 and CDR2: MDHEN, SYDVKM. V lost 5 bases, J lost 9 bases, and 6 bases stayed unmatched. The CDR3 totals 12 residues. The CDR3 DNA reads as TGTGCCAGCAGTCCCAACAGGGGACAAGCTTTCTTT. Protein product: CASSPNRGQAFF.

The sample holds a few counts of this clonotype. The rearrangement uses TRBV4-3 and TRBJ2-1; 8 bases map to TRBD2. The V segment lost 4 bases and the J segment 4 bases; nucleotides outside the gene matches: 12. Germline CDR1 and CDR2: LGHNA and YSLEER. The CDR3 totals 17 residues. CDR3 loop: CASSPRFAGGRYNEQFF. The CDR3, as DNA: TGCGCCAGCAGCCCGCGTTTCGCGGGAGGTCGTTACAATGAGCAGTTCTTC.

The rearrangement uses TRBV20-1 and TRBJ2-3; 9 bases align to TRBD2. The CDR3 runs 14 residues. The germline gives CDR1 DFQATT, CDR2 SNEGSKA (reference sequence). J lost 4 bases, V lost 5 bases, and 7 bases had no gene match. The DNA for the CDR3 is TGCAGTGCTGGTAGCGGGGGCGGCCCAGATACGCAGTATTTT. Translated, it gives CSAGSGGGPDTQYF.

This clonotype was observed many times. The chain employs TRBV27 and TRBJ1-5, with D possibly matching TRBD1 (5 bases). V lost 0 bases, J lost 7 bases, and 10 bases lay in between. CDR3 length: 14 amino acids. Germline CDR1 and CDR2: MNHEY and SMNVEV (reference sequence). CDR3 DNA: TGTGCCAGCAGTTTATCGGGGGGAAGCCAGCCCCAGCATTTT. This translates into CASSLSGGSQPQHF.